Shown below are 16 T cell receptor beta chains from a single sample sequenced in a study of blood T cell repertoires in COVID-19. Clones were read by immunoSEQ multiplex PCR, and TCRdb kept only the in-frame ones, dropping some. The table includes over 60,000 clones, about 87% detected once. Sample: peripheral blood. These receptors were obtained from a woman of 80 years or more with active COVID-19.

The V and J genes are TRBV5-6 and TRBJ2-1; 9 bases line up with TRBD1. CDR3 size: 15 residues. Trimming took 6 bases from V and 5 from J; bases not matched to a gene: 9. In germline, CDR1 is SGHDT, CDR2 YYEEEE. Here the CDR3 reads CASTVPGQGNNEQFF. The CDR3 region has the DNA TGTGCCAGCACCGTACCGGGACAGGGAAACAATGAGCAGTTCTTC. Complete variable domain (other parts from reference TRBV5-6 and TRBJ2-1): DAGVTQSPTHLIKTRGQQVTLRCSPKSGHDTVSWYQQALGQGPQFIFQYYEEEERQRGNFPDRFSGHQFPNYSSELNVNALLLGDSALYLCASTVPGQGNNEQFFGPGTRLTVL.

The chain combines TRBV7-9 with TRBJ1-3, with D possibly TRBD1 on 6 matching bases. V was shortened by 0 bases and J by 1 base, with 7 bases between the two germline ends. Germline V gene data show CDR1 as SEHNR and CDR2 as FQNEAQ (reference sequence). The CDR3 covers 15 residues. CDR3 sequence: CASSLAGGSGNTIYF. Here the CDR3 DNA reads TGTGCCAGCAGCTTAGCAGGGGGATCTGGAAACACCATATATTTT.

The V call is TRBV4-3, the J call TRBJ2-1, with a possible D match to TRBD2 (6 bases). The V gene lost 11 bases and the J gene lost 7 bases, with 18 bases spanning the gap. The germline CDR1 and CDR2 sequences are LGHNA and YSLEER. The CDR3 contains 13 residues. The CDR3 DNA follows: TGCGCCGGACCCCGGCGGGGACGAAATGAGCAGTTCTTC. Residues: CAGPRRGRNEQFF.

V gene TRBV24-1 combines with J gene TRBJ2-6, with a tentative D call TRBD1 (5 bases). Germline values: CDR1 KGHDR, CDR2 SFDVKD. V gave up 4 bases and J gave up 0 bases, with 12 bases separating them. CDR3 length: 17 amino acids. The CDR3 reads CATSDGPGFSGANVLTF. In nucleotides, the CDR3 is TGTGCCACCAGTGACGGACCAGGGTTCTCTGGGGCCAACGTCCTGACTTTC.

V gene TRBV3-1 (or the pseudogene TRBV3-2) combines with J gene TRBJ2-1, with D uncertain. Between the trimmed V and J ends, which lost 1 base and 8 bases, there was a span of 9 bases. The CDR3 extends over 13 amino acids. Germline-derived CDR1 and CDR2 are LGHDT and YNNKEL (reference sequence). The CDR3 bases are TGTGCCAGCAGCCAAGGAAGCGACGATGAGCAGTTCTTC. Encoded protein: CASSQGSDDEQFF.

Written as DNA, the CDR3 is TGTGCCAGCAGTTTCCGGGACAGGGGATATGGCTACACCTTC. It codes for CASSFRDRGYGYTF. The rearrangement joins TRBV27 to TRBJ1-2; 10 bases line up with TRBD1. Germline CDR1 reads MNHEY; CDR2 reads SMNVEV (reference sequence). The J segment lost 5 bases and the V segment lost 3 bases, leaving 3 bases of the junction unmatched. The CDR3 runs 14 residues.

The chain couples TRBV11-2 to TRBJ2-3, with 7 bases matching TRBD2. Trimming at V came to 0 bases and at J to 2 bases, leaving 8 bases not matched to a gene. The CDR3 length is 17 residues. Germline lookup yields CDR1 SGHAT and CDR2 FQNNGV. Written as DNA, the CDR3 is TGTGCCAGCAGCTTAGAGTCCCTAGCGGTTCTCACAGATACGCAGTATTTT. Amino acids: CASSLESLAVLTDTQYF.

The CDR3 is CASSSGQGTNTEAFF. CDR3 bases: TGTGCCAGCAGCTCGGGACAGGGAACGAACACTGAAGCTTTCTTT. V gene TRBV7-8 combines with J gene TRBJ1-1; 9 bases are a match to TRBD1. From germline, CDR1 is SGHVS and CDR2 FQNEAQ. CDR3 length: 15 residues. J was trimmed by 1 base and V by 4 bases; bases with no gene match: 4.

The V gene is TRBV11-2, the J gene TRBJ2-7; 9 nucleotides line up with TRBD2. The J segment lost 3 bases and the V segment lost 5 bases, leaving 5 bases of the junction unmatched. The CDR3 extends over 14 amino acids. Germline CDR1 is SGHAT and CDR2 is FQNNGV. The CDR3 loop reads CASSPTSGNYEQYF. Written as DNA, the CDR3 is TGTGCCAGCAGCCCGACTAGCGGCAACTACGAGCAGTACTTC. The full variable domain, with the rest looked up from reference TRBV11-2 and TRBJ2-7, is EAGVAQSPRYKIIEKRQSVAFWCNPISGHATLYWYQQILGQGPKLLIQFQNNGVVDDSQLPKDRFSAERLKGVDSTLKIQPAKLEDSAVYLCASSPTSGNYEQYFGPGTRLTVT.

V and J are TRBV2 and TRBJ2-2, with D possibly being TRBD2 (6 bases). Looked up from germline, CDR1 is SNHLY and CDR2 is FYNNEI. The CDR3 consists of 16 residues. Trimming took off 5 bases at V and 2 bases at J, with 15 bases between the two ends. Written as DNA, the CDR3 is TGTGCCAGCAGTAAGTTGGGTAGCGGTAACACCGGGGAGCTGTTTTTT. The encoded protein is CASSKLGSGNTGELFF. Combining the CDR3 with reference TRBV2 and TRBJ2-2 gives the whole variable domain EPEVTQTPSHQVTQMGQEVILRCVPISNHLYFYWYRQILGQKVEFLVSFYNNEISEKSEIFDDQFSVERPDGSNFTLKIRSTKLEDSAMYFCASSKLGSGNTGELFFGEGSRLTVL.

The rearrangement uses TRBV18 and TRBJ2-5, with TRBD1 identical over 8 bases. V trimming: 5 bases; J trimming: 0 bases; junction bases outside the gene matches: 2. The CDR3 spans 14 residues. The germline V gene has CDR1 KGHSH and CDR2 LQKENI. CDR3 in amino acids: CASSSDRDQETQYF. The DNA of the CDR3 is TGTGCCAGCTCATCGGACAGGGACCAAGAGACCCAGTACTTC. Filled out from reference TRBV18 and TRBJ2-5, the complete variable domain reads NAGVMQNPRHLVRRRGQEARLRCSPMKGHSHVYWYRQLPEEGLKFMVYLQKENIIDESGMPKERFSAEFPKEGPSILRIQQVVRGDSAAYFCASSSDRDQETQYFGPGTRLLVL.

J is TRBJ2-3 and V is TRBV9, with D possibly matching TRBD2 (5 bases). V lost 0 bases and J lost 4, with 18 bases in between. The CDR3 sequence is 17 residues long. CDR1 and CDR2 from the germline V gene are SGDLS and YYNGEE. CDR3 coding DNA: TGTGCCAGCAGCGTAGGGGCTTTCCCATCGGAGGCAGATACGCAGTATTTT. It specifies CASSVGAFPSEADTQYF.

CDR3 nucleotide sequence: TGTGCCAGCAGCCCCCGAGGGATCCAAGAGACCCAGTACTTC. Amino acids: CASSPRGIQETQYF. The J gene is TRBJ2-5, the V gene TRBV3-1 (or the pseudogene TRBV3-2); D might be TRBD2 (5 bases). The CDR3 is 14 residues long. CDR1 LGHDT and CDR2 YNNKEL come from the germline V gene (reference sequence). Trimming took off 4 bases at V and 1 base at J, with 10 bases between the two ends.

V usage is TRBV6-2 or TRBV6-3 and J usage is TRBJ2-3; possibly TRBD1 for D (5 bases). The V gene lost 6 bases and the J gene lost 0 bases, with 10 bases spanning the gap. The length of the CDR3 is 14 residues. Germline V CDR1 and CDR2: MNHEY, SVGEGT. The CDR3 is CASSKGQSTDTQYF. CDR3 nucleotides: TGTGCCAGCAGCAAGGGGCAGAGCACAGATACGCAGTATTTT.

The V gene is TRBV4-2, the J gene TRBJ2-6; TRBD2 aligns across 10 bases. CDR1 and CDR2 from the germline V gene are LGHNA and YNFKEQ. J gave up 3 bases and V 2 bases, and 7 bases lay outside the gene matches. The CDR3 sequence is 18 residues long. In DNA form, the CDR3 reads TGTGCCAGCAGCCAAACAGCTAGCGGGAGAGGTGGGGCCAACGTCCTGACTTTC. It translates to CASSQTASGRGGANVLTF.

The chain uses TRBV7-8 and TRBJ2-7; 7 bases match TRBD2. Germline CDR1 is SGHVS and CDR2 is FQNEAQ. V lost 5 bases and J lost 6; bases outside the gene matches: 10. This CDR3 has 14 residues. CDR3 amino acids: CASSSYSGTTEQYF. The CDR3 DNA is TGTGCCAGCAGCAGCTATTCCGGGACTACCGAGCAGTACTTC.